One and the same sample provided the 2 T cell receptor beta chains below, sequenced in a study of cytomegalovirus exposure and HLA in healthy donors. The PCR ran on 60 Vbeta and 13 Jbeta primers. Libraries were prepared by immunoSEQ multiplex PCR; TCRdb keeps only in-frame clonotypes and omits some of them. The sample's table shows about 140,000 clones. Sequenced input: PBMCs. The receptor source for this set is a woman between 18 and 29 years old in good health and CMV-seronegative.

This chain connects TRBV5-5 to TRBJ1-2; a possible D gene is TRBD1 (6 bases). The CDR3 contains 15 residues. Trimming pared 0 bases from V and 4 bases from J, leaving 13 bases between. Per germline, CDR1 SGHKS and CDR2 YYEKEE (reference sequence). The DNA for the CDR3 is TGTGCCAGCAGCTTGGGTATTGGGACACCCTATGGCTACACCTTC. It yields the protein CASSLGIGTPYGYTF. Together with reference TRBV5-5 and TRBJ1-2, the CDR3 gives the full variable domain: DAGVTQSPTHLIKTRGQQVTLRCSPISGHKSVSWYQQVLGQGPQFIFQYYEKEERGRGNFPDRFSARQFPNYSSELNVNALLLGDSALYLCASSLGIGTPYGYTFGSGTRLTVV.

V usage is TRBV2 and J usage is TRBJ1-3, with TRBD1 identical over 9 bases. There are 14 residues in the CDR3. Looked up from germline, CDR1 is SNHLY and CDR2 is FYNNEI. Trimming at V came to 7 bases and at J to 8 bases, leaving 9 bases not matched to a gene. CDR3 nucleotides: TGTGCCAGCAATAACAGGGGGCCGGGAGACACCATATATTTT. As protein: CASNNRGPGDTIYF.